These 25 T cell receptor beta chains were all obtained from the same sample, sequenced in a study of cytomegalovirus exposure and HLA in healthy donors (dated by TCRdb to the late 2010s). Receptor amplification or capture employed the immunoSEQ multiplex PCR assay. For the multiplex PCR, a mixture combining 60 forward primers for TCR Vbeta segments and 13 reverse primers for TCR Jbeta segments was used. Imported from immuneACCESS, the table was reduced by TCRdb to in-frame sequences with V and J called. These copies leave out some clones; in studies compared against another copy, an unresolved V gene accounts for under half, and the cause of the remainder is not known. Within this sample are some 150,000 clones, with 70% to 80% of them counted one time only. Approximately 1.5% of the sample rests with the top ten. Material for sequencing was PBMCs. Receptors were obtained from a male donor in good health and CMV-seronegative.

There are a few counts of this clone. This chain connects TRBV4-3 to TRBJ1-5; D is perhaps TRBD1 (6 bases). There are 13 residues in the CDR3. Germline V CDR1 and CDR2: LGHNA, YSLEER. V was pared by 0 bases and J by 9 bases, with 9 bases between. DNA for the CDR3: TGCGCCAGCAGCCAAGAGAGGGGGTGGCCCCAGCATTTT. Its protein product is CASSQERGWPQHF.

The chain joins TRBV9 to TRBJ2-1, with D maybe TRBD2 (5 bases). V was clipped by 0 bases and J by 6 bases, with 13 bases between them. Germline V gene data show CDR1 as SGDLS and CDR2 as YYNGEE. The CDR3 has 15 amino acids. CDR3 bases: TGTGCCAGCAGCGTAGGTGGGAGTTTATCCAATGAGCAGTTCTTC. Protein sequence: CASSVGGSLSNEQFF.

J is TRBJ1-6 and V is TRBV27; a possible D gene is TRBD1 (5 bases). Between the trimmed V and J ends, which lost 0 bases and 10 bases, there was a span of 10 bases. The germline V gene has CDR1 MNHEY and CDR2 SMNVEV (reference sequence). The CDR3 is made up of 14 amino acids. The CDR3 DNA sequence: TGTGCCAGCAGTTTATCCCCCGGGGGATCACCCCTCCACTTT. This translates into CASSLSPGGSPLHF.

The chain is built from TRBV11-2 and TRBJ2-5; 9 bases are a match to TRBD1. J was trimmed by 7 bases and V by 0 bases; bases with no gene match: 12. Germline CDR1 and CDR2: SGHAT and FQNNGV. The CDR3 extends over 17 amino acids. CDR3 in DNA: TGTGCCAGCAGCTTAGAAGGGACAGGGACGATTTTGGGGACCCAGTACTTC. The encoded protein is CASSLEGTGTILGTQYF.

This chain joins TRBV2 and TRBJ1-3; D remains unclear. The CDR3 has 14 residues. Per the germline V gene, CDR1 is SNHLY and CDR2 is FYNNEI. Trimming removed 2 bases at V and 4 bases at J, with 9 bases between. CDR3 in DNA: TGTGCCAGCAGTGAAAATTGGGCGGGAAACACCATATATTTT. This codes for CASSENWAGNTIYF.

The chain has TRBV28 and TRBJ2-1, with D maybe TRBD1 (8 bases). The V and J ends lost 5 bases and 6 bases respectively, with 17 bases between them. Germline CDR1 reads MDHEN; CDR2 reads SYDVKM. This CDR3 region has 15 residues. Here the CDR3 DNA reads TGTGCCAGCAGTGTACAGGGGGGGAACCCCAATGAGCAGTTCTTC. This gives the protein CASSVQGGNPNEQFF.

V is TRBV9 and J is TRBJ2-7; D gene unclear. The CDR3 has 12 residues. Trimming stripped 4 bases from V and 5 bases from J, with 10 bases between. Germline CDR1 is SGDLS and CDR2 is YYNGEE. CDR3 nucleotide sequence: TGTGCCAGCAGCCCTAGGCAGAACGAGCAGTACTTC. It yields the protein CASSPRQNEQYF.

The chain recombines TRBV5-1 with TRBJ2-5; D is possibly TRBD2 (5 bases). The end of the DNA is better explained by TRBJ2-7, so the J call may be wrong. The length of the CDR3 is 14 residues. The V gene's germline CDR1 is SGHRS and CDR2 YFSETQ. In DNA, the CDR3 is TGCGCCAGCAGCCCGGTCAGCGGCTCCTACGAGCAGTACTTC. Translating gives CASSPVSGSYEQYF.

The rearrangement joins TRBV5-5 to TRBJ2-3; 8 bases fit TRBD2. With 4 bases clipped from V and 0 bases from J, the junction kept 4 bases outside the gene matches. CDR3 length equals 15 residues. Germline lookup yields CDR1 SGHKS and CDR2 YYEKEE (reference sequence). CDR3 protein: CASSPRGGSTDTQYF. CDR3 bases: TGTGCCAGCAGCCCTCGGGGGGGCAGCACAGATACGCAGTATTTT. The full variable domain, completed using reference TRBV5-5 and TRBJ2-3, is DAGVTQSPTHLIKTRGQQVTLRCSPISGHKSVSWYQQVLGQGPQFIFQYYEKEERGRGNFPDRFSARQFPNYSSELNVNALLLGDSALYLCASSPRGGSTDTQYFGPGTRLTVL.

The CDR3 reads CASTGTSGGSNNEQFF. The CDR3 DNA follows: TGCGCCAGCACCGGGACTAGCGGGGGCTCTAACAATGAGCAGTTCTTC. J is TRBJ2-1 and V is TRBV5-1; TRBD2 matches 14 bases. The CDR3 length is 16 residues. Looked up from germline, CDR1 is SGHRS and CDR2 is YFSETQ. Trimming took 6 bases from V and 5 from J; bases not matched to a gene: 7.

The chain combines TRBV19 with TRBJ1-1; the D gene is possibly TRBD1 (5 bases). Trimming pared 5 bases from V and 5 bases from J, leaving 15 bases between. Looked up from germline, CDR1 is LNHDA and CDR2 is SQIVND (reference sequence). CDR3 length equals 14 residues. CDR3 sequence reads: CASSSGWGVTEAFF. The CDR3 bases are TGTGCCAGTAGTTCTGGGTGGGGGGTGACTGAAGCTTTCTTT.

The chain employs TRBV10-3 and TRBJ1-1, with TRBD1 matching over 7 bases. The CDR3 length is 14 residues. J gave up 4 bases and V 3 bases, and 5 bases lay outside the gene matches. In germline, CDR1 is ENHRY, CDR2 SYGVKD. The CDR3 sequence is CAISDRQGPTEAFF. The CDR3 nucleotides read TGTGCCATCAGTGATCGACAGGGACCCACTGAAGCTTTCTTT.

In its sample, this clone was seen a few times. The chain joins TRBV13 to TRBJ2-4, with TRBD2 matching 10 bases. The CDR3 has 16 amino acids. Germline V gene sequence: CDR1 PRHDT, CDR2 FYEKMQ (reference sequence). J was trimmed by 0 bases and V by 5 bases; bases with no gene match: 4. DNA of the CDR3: TGTGCCAGCAGCCTTACTAGCGGGGTAGCCAAAAACATTCAGTACTTC. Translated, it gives CASSLTSGVAKNIQYF.

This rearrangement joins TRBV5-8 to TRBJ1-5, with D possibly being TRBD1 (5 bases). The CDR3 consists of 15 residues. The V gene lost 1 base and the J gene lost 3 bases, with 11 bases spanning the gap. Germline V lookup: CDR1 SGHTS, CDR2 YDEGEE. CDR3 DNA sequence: TGTGCCAGCAGCTTGTGGGGGGTGAACAATCAGCCCCAGCATTTT. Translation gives CASSLWGVNNQPQHF.

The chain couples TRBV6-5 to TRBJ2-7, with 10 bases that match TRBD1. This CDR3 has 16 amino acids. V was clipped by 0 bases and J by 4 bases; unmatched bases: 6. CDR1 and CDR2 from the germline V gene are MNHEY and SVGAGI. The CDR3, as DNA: TGTGCCAGCAGTTACTCGGTCATGGGACAGGGGTACGAGCAGTACTTC. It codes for CASSYSVMGQGYEQYF.

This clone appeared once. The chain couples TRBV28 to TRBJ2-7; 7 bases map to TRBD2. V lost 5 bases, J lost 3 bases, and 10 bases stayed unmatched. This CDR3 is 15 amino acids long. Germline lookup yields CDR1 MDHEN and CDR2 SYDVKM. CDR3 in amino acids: CASSPPGGGNYEQYF. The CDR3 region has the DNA TGTGCCAGCAGTCCCCCCGGGGGAGGGAACTACGAGCAGTACTTC. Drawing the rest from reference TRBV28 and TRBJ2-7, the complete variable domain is DVKVTQSSRYLVKRTGEKVFLECVQDMDHENMFWYRQDPGLGLRLIYFSYDVKMKEKGDIPEGYSVSREKKERFSLILESASTNQTSMYLCASSPPGGGNYEQYFGPGTRLTVT.

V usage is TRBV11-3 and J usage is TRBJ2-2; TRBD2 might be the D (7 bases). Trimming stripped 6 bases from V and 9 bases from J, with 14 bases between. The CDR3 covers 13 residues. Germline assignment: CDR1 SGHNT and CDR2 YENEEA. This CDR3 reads CASRQSGGRELFF. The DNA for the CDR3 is TGTGCCAGCAGGCAATCGGGGGGCCGGGAGCTGTTTTTT.

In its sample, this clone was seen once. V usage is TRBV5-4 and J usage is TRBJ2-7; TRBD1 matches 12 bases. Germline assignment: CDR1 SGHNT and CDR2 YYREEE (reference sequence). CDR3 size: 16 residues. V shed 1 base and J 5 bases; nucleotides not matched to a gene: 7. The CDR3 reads CASSLRGTGGENEQYF. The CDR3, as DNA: TGTGCCAGCAGCTTGAGAGGGACAGGGGGCGAAAACGAGCAGTACTTC.

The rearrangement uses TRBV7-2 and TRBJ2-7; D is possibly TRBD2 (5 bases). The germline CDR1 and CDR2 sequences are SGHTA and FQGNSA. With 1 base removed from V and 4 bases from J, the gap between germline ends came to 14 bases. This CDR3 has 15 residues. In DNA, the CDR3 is TGTGCCAGCAGCTTAGAGGGCGGGTCTGGGTACGAGCAGTACTTC. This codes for CASSLEGGSGYEQYF.

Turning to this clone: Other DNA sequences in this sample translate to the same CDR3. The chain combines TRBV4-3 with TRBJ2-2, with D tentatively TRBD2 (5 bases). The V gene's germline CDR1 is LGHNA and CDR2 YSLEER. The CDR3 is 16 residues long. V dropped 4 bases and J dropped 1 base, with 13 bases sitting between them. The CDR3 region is CASSPRSGMNTGELFF. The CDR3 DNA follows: TGCGCCAGCAGCCCACGGAGCGGAATGAACACCGGGGAGCTGTTTTTT.

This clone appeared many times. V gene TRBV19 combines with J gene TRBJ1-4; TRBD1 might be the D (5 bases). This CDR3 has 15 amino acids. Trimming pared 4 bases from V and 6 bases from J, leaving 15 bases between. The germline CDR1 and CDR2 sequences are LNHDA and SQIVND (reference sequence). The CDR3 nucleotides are TGTGCCAGTAGTAATCGAGGCGGGGGGGATGAAAAACTGTTTTTT. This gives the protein CASSNRGGGDEKLFF.

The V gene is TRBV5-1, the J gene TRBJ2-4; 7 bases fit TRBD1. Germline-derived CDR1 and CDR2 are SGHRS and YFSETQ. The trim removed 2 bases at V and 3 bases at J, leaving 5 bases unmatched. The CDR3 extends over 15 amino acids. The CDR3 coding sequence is TGCGCCAGCAGCTTCACAGGGGTCGGCAAAAACATTCAGTACTTC. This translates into CASSFTGVGKNIQYF.

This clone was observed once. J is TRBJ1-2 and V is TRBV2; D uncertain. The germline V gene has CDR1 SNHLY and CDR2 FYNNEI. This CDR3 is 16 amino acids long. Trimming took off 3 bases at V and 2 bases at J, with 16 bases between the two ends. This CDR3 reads CASSETRILLNYGYTF. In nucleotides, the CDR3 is TGTGCCAGCAGTGAGACCAGGATACTCCTAAACTATGGCTACACCTTC.

DNA for the CDR3: TGTGCCAGCAGCCTCGGACTAGCGGCGGGCACAGAGACCCAGTACTTC. It is translated as CASSLGLAAGTETQYF. V and J are TRBV11-3 and TRBJ2-5; 10 bases agree with TRBD2. V trimming: 5 bases; J trimming: 4 bases; junction bases outside the gene matches: 10. Germline CDR1 is SGHNT and CDR2 is YENEEA. This CDR3 is built from 16 residues.

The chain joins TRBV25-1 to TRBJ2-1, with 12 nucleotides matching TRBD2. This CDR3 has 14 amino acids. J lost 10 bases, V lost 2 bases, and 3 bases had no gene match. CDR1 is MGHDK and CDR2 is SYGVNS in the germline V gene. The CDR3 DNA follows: TGTGCCAGCAGTGAACGAGGACTAGCGGGGGAGCAGTTCTTC. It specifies CASSERGLAGEQFF.